The source of this TCR beta chain is a study of human T cells and chemical hapten exposure. At the level of the study: Each patient's scalp received weekly diphenylcyclopropenone throughout the approximately 25-week study.

Time point denoted: patch test 1, 2 weeks after DPC sensitization. Noted treatment: therapeutic diphenylcyclopropenone sensitization with weekly scalp DPC. This clonotype appeared a few times. J lost 6 bases, V lost 3 bases, and 2 bases had no gene match. The CDR3 length is 14 residues. Germline V gene sequence: CDR1 DFQATT, CDR2 SNEGSKA (reference sequence). MiXCR was run by TCRdb on the RACE reads, yielding one entry per CDR3 protein. The sample records 80,000 to 100,000 distinct CDR3 sequences, around an eighth being singletons. This chain links TRBV20-1 with TRBJ1-4; 12 bases align to TRBD1. Specimen: whole blood, collected in connection with sensitization to the hapten diphenylcyclopropenone (DPC). The receptor was isolated from a middle-aged woman with alopecia areata. Some clones in this sample may be carry-over from other donors' samples. The CDR3 loop reads CSARGQGADEKLFF. CDR3 sequence (DNA): TGCAGTGCTAGGGGACAGGGGGCTGATGAAAAACTGTTTTTT.